The text below deals with one TCR beta chain. This entry belongs to a study of shared clonotypes between healthy human individuals. Repertoires were generated with immunoSEQ multiplex PCR, while TCRdb's copy carries only in-frame clones and drops some. In the table there are roughly 2,300,000 clones, 92% of which are singletons. Germline CDR1 reads MDHEN; CDR2 reads SYDVKM. CDR3 length equals 16 residues. Germline trimming cut 5 bases from V and 6 bases from J; bases unmatched to any gene: 11. Into CD45RA+ naive and CD45RA-negative memory subsets, the CD4+ cells were split. This chain joins TRBV28 and TRBJ2-3; 10 bases align to TRBD1. The sample consisted of naive CD4+ T cells from PBMCs. As to subset: CD45RA+ positively selected. The TCR was taken from a man aged 18 to 30 in good health. Some clones in this sample may be carry-over from other donors' samples. The CDR3 DNA reads as TGTGCCAGCAGTCAATCCGGGACAGGGGTCGGCGATACGCAGTATTTT. It yields the protein CASSQSGTGVGDTQYF. Complete variable domain (other parts from reference TRBV28 and TRBJ2-3): DVKVTQSSRYLVKRTGEKVFLECVQDMDHENMFWYRQDPGLGLRLIYFSYDVKMKEKGDIPEGYSVSREKKERFSLILESASTNQTSMYLCASSQSGTGVGDTQYFGPGTRLTVL.